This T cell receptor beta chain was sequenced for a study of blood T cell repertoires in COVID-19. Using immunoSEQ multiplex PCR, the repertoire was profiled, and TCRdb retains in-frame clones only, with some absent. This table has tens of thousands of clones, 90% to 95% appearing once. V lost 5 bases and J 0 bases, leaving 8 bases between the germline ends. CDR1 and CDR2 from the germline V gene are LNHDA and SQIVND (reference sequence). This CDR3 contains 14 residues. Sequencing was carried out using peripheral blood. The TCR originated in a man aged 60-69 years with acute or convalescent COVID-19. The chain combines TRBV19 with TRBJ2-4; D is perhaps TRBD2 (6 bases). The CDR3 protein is CASSGGLAKNIQYF. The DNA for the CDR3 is TGTGCCAGTAGTGGGGGACTAGCCAAAAACATTCAGTACTTC. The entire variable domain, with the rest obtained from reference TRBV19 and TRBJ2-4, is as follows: DGGITQSPKYLFRKEGQNVTLSCEQNLNHDAMYWYRQDPGQGLRLIYYSQIVNDFQKGDIAEGYSVSREKKESFPLTVTSAQKNPTAFYLCASSGGLAKNIQYFGAGTRLSVL.